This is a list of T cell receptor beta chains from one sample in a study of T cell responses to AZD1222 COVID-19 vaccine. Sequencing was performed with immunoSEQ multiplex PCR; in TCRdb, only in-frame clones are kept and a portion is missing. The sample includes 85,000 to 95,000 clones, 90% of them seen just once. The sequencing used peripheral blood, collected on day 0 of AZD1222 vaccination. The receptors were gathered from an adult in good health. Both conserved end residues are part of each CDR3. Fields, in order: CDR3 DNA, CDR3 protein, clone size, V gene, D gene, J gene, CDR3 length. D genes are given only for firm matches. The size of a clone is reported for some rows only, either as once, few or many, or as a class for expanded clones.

DNA: TGCAGCGCCCCCGTGGGGCGGAACATGAACACTGAAGCTTTCTTT
CDR3: CSAPVGRNMNTEAFF
size: -
V: TRBV29-1
D: -
J: TRBJ1-1
length: 15

DNA: TGTGCCGGCCGGGACTTCACGTTCTTC
CDR3: CAGRDFTFF
size: -
V: TRBV5-6
D: -
J: TRBJ2-1
length: 9

DNA: TGTGCCAGCAGTGAAAGCGGGGGGGCCACAGATACGCAGTATTTT
CDR3: CASSESGGATDTQYF
size: -
V: TRBV6-4
D: TRBD2
J: TRBJ2-3
length: 15

DNA: TGTGCCAGCAGTGAGTTTGCAGGGAACTATGGCTACACCTTC
CDR3: CASSEFAGNYGYTF
size: -
V: TRBV6-1
D: -
J: TRBJ1-2
length: 14

DNA: TGCAGCGTTGGTGTTCCGGATATCCTAGGCGAGCAGTACTTC
CDR3: CSVGVPDILGEQYF
size: -
V: TRBV29-1
D: -
J: TRBJ2-7
length: 14

DNA: TGCGCCAGCTCTTTAGGGGGCTGGGACTGGGCCAACGTCCTGACTTTC
CDR3: CASSLGGWDWANVLTF
size: -
V: TRBV10-2
D: -
J: TRBJ2-6
length: 16

DNA: TGTGCCAGCAGCCCCTCCGGGACGGTGAATGAAAAACTGTTTTTT
CDR3: CASSPSGTVNEKLFF
size: -
V: TRBV7-2
D: -
J: TRBJ1-4
length: 15

DNA: TGCGCCAGCAGCTCGCAGCCGCCCTCCTACGAGCAGTACTTC
CDR3: CASSSQPPSYEQYF
size: -
V: TRBV5-1
D: -
J: TRBJ2-7
length: 14

DNA: TGTGCCAGCAGCTTATCATGGGAGGGACAGGCTAATGAGCAGTTCTTC
CDR3: CASSLSWEGQANEQFF
size: -
V: TRBV11-1
D: -
J: TRBJ2-1
length: 16

DNA: TGTGCCACCAGCAGAGATCGGGCCGAAGAGACCCAGTACTTC
CDR3: CATSRDRAEETQYF
size: once
V: TRBV15
D: -
J: TRBJ2-5
length: 14

DNA: TGTGCCACCTCCTTCTGGACTGGAAACACCATATATTTT
CDR3: CATSFWTGNTIYF
size: -
V: TRBV19
D: -
J: TRBJ1-3
length: 13

DNA: TGCGCCAGCTCCGGGTCCAATGAGCAGTTCTTC
CDR3: CASSGSNEQFF
size: once
V: TRBV5-1
D: -
J: TRBJ2-1
length: 11

DNA: TGTGCCAGCAGCGTATCGGACAGCTCTGGAAACACCATATATTTT
CDR3: CASSVSDSSGNTIYF
size: -
V: TRBV9
D: -
J: TRBJ1-3
length: 15

DNA: TGTGCCAGCAGCTTAGACCCCGGGACAGGGGGGGGCTACACCTTC
CDR3: CASSLDPGTGGGYTF
size: -
V: TRBV7-2
D: TRBD1
J: TRBJ1-2
length: 15

DNA: TGTGCCAGCAGCTTAGCTGGACAGGGGATCACTGAAGCTTTCTTT
CDR3: CASSLAGQGITEAFF
size: -
V: TRBV7-3
D: TRBD1
J: TRBJ1-1
length: 15

DNA: TGTGCCAGCAGCTTGGGACTAGCGGCCAACAATGAGCAGTTCTTC
CDR3: CASSLGLAANNEQFF
size: -
V: TRBV7-9
D: TRBD2
J: TRBJ2-1
length: 15

DNA: TGTGCCAGCAGTACCCACGTTACAGGAATCTGGAACACTGAAGCTTTCTTT
CDR3: CASSTHVTGIWNTEAFF
size: -
V: TRBV6-2/TRBV6-3
D: -
J: TRBJ1-1
length: 17

DNA: TGTGCCAGCAGTTTTCCCAGGGTAGAAGCTTTCTTT
CDR3: CASSFPRVEAFF
size: once
V: TRBV12-3/TRBV12-4
D: -
J: TRBJ1-1
length: 12

DNA: TGTGCCAGCAGTGAAGCTGTCTGGACTAGCGGGGGGTACGAGCAGTACTTC
CDR3: CASSEAVWTSGGYEQYF
size: -
V: TRBV6-1
D: TRBD2
J: TRBJ2-7
length: 17

DNA: TGTGCCAGCAGTTTAATGCAGGTTTACGAGCAGTACTTC
CDR3: CASSLMQVYEQYF
size: -
V: TRBV12-3/TRBV12-4
D: -
J: TRBJ2-7
length: 13

DNA: TGTGCCAGCAGTTACTCGACAGCCCGGACAGGGGATGAAAAACTGTTTTTT
CDR3: CASSYSTARTGDEKLFF
size: -
V: TRBV6-2/TRBV6-3
D: TRBD1
J: TRBJ1-4
length: 17

DNA: TGTGCCAGTAGTATCGGGGGTGAGGAGACCCAGTACTTC
CDR3: CASSIGGEETQYF
size: -
V: TRBV19
D: -
J: TRBJ2-5
length: 13

DNA: TGTGCCAGCAGTTTGAGCCAAAGCAATCAGCCCCAGCATTTT
CDR3: CASSLSQSNQPQHF
size: -
V: TRBV28
D: -
J: TRBJ1-5
length: 14

DNA: TGCGCCAGCAGCTTTACAGGGGTGAGCACAGATACGCAGTATTTT
CDR3: CASSFTGVSTDTQYF
size: -
V: TRBV5-1
D: TRBD1
J: TRBJ2-3
length: 15

DNA: TGTGCCAGCAGCTTAGGACTTCGTCAGCCCCAGCATTTT
CDR3: CASSLGLRQPQHF
size: -
V: TRBV7-6
D: -
J: TRBJ1-5
length: 13

DNA: TGTGCCACCAGTGATTCCCGACAGGCAGATACGCAGTATTTT
CDR3: CATSDSRQADTQYF
size: -
V: TRBV24-1
D: -
J: TRBJ2-3
length: 14

DNA: TGTGCCAGCAATTCAGGGACGAACTACGAGCAGTACTTC
CDR3: CASNSGTNYEQYF
size: -
V: TRBV6-5
D: -
J: TRBJ2-7
length: 13

DNA: TGTGCCAGCAGTGTTAGTCGGGAAAAAGCTTTCTTT
CDR3: CASSVSREKAFF
size: -
V: TRBV2
D: -
J: TRBJ1-1
length: 12

DNA: TGCGCCAGCAGCCAAGAAATGGGAGAATCCTACGAGCAGTACTTC
CDR3: CASSQEMGESYEQYF
size: -
V: TRBV4-3
D: -
J: TRBJ2-7
length: 15

DNA: TGTGCCAGCAGCGGTTCAGGGGTATATGGCTACACCTTC
CDR3: CASSGSGVYGYTF
size: -
V: TRBV7-9
D: -
J: TRBJ1-2
length: 13

DNA: TGCGCCAGCAGCCGGGGACTAGCGGATAGCTCCTACGAGCAGTACTTC
CDR3: CASSRGLADSSYEQYF
size: -
V: TRBV4-3
D: TRBD2
J: TRBJ2-7
length: 16

DNA: TGCGCCAGCAGCTTAGGGACAGGGGATGAAAAACTGTTTTTT
CDR3: CASSLGTGDEKLFF
size: -
V: TRBV5-1
D: TRBD1
J: TRBJ1-4
length: 14

DNA: TGTGCCAGCAGCCCGAGAACGAGGGGGGTGGCCGGACGAGGGAACACTGAAGCTTTCTTT
CDR3: CASSPRTRGVAGRGNTEAFF
size: -
V: TRBV21-1
D: -
J: TRBJ1-1
length: 20

DNA: TGTGCCTGGAGTGGGGGGGACAATCAGCCCCAGCATTTT
CDR3: CAWSGGDNQPQHF
size: -
V: TRBV30
D: -
J: TRBJ1-5
length: 13